This T cell receptor beta chain was recovered during a study of patients and donors after allogeneic stem cell transplantation. Germline trimming cut 6 bases from V and 6 bases from J; bases unmatched to any gene: 7. CDR3 length: 14 amino acids. The germline gives CDR1 GTSNPN, CDR2 SVGIG (reference sequence). This clonotype was found a few times. TCRdb ran MiXCR on the RT-PCR reads and lists one entry per CDR3 protein. The sample includes about 230,000 distinct CDR3 sequences, roughly 14% of them seen just once. The receptor's source is a human donor who was either an allogeneic HSCT recipient or a stem cell or donor lymphocyte infusion donor (not recorded which). It is not recorded whose cells these are; they may come from a transplant donor. Sequenced: blood, either unsorted or a sorted T cell fraction (not recorded which). The chain uses TRBV30 and TRBJ2-2; 10 bases align to TRBD2. Here the CDR3 DNA reads TGTGCCTGCACGAGCGGGAGGGCCCCCGGGGAGCTGTTTTTT. Protein product: CACTSGRAPGELFF.